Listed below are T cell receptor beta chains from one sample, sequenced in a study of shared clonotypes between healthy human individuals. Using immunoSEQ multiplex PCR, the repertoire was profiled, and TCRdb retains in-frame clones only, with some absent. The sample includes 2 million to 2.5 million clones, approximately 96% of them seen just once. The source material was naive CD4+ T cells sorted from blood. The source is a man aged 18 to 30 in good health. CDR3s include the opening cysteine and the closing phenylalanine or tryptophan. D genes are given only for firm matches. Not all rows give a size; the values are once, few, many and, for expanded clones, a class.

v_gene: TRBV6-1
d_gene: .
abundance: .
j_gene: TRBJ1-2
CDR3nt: TGTGCCAGCAGTCAGCCGGGGGGCTATGGCTACACCTTC
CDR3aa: CASSQPGGYGYTF

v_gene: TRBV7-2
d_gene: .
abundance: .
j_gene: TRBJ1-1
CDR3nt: TGTGCCAGCAGCTCGGGCGGGAGGAACACTGAAGCTTTCTTT
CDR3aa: CASSSGGRNTEAFF

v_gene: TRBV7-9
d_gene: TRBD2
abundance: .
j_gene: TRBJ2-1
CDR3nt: TGTGCCAGCAGCTTAAGGCTAGCGGGACCCGGGGCCAATTATGAGCAGTTCTTC
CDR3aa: CASSLRLAGPGANYEQFF

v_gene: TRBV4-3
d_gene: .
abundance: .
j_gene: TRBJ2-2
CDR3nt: TGCGCCAGCAGCCAAGGTGGTTCTGGGGAGCTGTTTTTT
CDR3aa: CASSQGGSGELFF

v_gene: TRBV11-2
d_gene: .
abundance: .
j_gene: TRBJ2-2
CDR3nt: TGTGCCAGCAGCCCCGCGTTTCCGGGGGCCGGGGAGCTGTTTTTT
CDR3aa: CASSPAFPGAGELFF

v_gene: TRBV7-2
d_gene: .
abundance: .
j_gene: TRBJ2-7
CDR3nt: TGTGCCAGCAGCCCAGTTTTGGACGAGCAGTACTTC
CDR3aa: CASSPVLDEQYF

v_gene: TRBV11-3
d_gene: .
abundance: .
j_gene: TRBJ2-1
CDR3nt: TGTGCCAGCAGCTTAGAAGGGGGGGAGCAGTTCTTC
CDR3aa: CASSLEGGEQFF

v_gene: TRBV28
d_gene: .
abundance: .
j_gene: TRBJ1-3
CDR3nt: TGTGCCAGCAGTTTTACAGGGACCTTCTCTGGAAACACCATATATTTT
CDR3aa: CASSFTGTFSGNTIYF

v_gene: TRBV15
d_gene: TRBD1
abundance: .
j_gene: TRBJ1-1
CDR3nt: TGTGCCACCAGCAGAGATATAAGGGAAACAGGGGGCACTGAAGCTTTCTTT
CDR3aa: CATSRDIRETGGTEAFF

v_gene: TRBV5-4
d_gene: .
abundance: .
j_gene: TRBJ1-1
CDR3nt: TGTGCCAGCAGCTTGGCCGGACGGGGCATGAACACTGAAGCTTTCTTT
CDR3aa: CASSLAGRGMNTEAFF

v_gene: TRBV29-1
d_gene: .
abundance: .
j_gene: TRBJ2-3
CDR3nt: TGCACCTGGGCCCCGACAGCGACAGATACGCAGTATTTT
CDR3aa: CTWAPTATDTQYF

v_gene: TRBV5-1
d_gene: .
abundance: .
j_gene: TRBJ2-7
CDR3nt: TGCGCCAGCAGCTTCGGGGGCCGCACCTACGAGCAGTACTTC
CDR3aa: CASSFGGRTYEQYF

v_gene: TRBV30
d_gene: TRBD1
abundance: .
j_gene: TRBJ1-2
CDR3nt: TGTGCCTGGAGTGGTCCTCGGACAGGGGACCGTGGCTACACCTTC
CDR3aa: CAWSGPRTGDRGYTF

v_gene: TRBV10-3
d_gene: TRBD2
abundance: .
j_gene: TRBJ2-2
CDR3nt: TGTGCCAACGACCCTAGCGGGAGAGGGAACACCGGGGAGCTGTTTTTT
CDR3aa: CANDPSGRGNTGELFF

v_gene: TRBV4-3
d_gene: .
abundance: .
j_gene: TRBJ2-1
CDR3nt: TGCGCCAGCAGCCAAGATCAACGGGAGCCCTACAATGAGCAGTTCTTC
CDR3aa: CASSQDQREPYNEQFF

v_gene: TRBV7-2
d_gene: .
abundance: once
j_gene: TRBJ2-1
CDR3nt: TGTGCCAGCAGATCAGCTCCAAGCAATGAGCAGTTCTTC
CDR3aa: CASRSAPSNEQFF

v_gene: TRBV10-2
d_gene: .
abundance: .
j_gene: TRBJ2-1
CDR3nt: TGCGCCAGCAGTGAACGGACGGGAATCTCCTACAATGAGCAGTTCTTC
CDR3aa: CASSERTGISYNEQFF

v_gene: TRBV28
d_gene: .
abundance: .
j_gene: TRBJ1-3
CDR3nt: TGTGCCAGCAGGGCGGCGGACCTCTCTGGAAACACCATATATTTT
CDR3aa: CASRAADLSGNTIYF

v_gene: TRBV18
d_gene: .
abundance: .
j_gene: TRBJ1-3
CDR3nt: TGTGCCAGCTCACCCCAGGACTCTGGAAACACCATATATTTT
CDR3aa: CASSPQDSGNTIYF

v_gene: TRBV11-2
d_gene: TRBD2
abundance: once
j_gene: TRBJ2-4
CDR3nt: TGTGCCAGCAGGACACTAGCGGGATCCAAAAACATTCAGTACTTC
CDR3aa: CASRTLAGSKNIQYF

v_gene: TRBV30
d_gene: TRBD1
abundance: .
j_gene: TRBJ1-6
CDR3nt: TGTGCCTGGGGGACAGGCGGAAATTCACCCCTCCACTTT
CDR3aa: CAWGTGGNSPLHF

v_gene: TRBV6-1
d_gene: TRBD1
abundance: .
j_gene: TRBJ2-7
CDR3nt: TGTGCCAGTGTCGGACAGGGCTTCTACGAGCAGTACTTC
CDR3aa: CASVGQGFYEQYF

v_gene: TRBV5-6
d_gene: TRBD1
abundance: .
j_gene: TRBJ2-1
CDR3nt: TGTGCCAGCAGCGCGACGACAGGGGGCCGCAATGAGCAGTTCTTC
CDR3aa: CASSATTGGRNEQFF

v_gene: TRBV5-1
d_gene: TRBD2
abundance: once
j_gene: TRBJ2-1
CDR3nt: TGCGCCAGCAGTTTGACCGGACTAGCGGATTACAATGAGCAGTTCTTC
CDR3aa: CASSLTGLADYNEQFF

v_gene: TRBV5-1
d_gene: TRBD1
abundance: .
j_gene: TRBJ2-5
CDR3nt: TGCGCCAGCAGCAGGCCGGGACAGGGAGGTGAGACCCAGTACTTC
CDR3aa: CASSRPGQGGETQYF